The 21 T cell receptor beta chains below were found in one sample sequenced in a study of sequential checkpoint blockade in melanoma. Treatment reported: randomized to nivolumab then ipilimumab (arm A) or the reverse (arm B). Profiled with immunoSEQ multiplex PCR; TCRdb holds only in-frame clones, not every one. The sample lists under 45,000 clones, 84% occurring once. Source: CD8+ T cells sorted from blood (inferred from file names), taken from a patient given nivolumab and ipilimumab in sequence. The source of these receptors is a human donor with melanoma.

The J gene is TRBJ2-3, the V gene TRBV6-4, with D possibly TRBD2 on 5 matching bases. V was trimmed by 2 bases and J by 0 bases, leaving 12 bases between them. Germline V gives CDR1 MRHNA, CDR2 SNTAGT. CDR3 length: 16 residues. CDR3 coding DNA: TGTGCCAGCAGTGACGTCCCGGGAACTAGCACAGATACGCAGTATTTT. Translating it yields CASSDVPGTSTDTQYF.

The chain employs TRBV5-4 and TRBJ2-3; 8 bases match TRBD2. The J segment lost 3 bases and the V segment lost 3 bases, leaving 6 bases of the junction unmatched. The CDR3 sequence is 15 residues long. CDR1 is SGHNT and CDR2 is YYREEE in the germline V gene (reference sequence). This CDR3 reads CASSSWVAGTDTQYF. The CDR3 DNA reads TGTGCCAGCAGCTCGTGGGTAGCGGGAACAGATACGCAGTATTTT.

The chain uses TRBV11-2 and TRBJ2-7; D might be TRBD1 (5 bases). CDR1 is SGHAT, CDR2 FQNNGV, per germline. V was clipped by 5 bases and J by 3 bases, with 14 bases between them. This CDR3 is built from 14 residues. CDR3 bases: TGTGCCAGCAGCCTAAAGGATGGACACTACGAGCAGTACTTC. Translating gives CASSLKDGHYEQYF.

This chain uses TRBV9 with TRBJ1-5, with TRBD1 matching 8 bases. The germline V gene encodes CDR1 SGDLS and CDR2 YYNGEE. Trimming took 3 bases from V and 5 from J; bases not matched to a gene: 7. This CDR3 has 15 residues. Here the CDR3 reads CASSADGTGDQPQHF. Here the CDR3 DNA reads TGTGCCAGCAGCGCCGACGGGACAGGCGATCAGCCCCAGCATTTT.

J is TRBJ2-7 and V is TRBV19; no reliable D call. This CDR3 comprises 13 residues. Germline V gives CDR1 LNHDA, CDR2 SQIVND (reference sequence). Between the trimmed V and J ends, which lost 5 bases and 4 bases, there was a span of 12 bases. The CDR3 reads CASSPSSRYEQYF. The CDR3, as DNA: TGTGCCAGTAGTCCCTCCTCCCGGTACGAGCAGTACTTC.

In nucleotides, the CDR3 is TGTGCCAGCAGTTTCAGGGGGGCCGCAGATACGCAGTATTTT. As protein: CASSFRGAADTQYF. The chain uses TRBV27 and TRBJ2-3; the D gene is possibly TRBD1 (7 bases). V shed 3 bases and J shed 4 bases, with 11 bases lying between them. There are 14 residues in the CDR3. The germline CDR1 and CDR2 sequences are MNHEY and SMNVEV (reference sequence).

This chain connects TRBV7-9 to TRBJ2-7, with no clear D. The germline gives CDR1 SEHNR, CDR2 FQNEAQ (reference sequence). The CDR3 loop spans 12 amino acids. V lost 2 bases to trimming and J lost 4 bases, with 6 bases between them. Here the CDR3 reads CASSLSGYEQYF. The CDR3 nucleotides read TGTGCCAGCAGCTTATCAGGTTACGAGCAGTACTTC.

The chain carries TRBV23-1 and TRBJ1-4, with 11 bases matching TRBD1. TRBV23-1 is recorded as an ORF, its role being uncertain. This CDR3 is 23 amino acids long. With 6 bases clipped from V and 4 bases from J, the junction kept 28 bases outside the gene matches. The CDR3 DNA reads as TGCGCCAGCAGCCCACCCCCGGGACAGGGGGTGTCCCCAACGCAAAACATTAATGAAAAACTGTTTTTT. This encodes CASSPPPGQGVSPTQNINEKLFF.

The rearrangement joins TRBV7-9 to TRBJ1-1; TRBD1 agrees at 7 bases. Trimming took 5 bases from V and 4 from J; bases not matched to a gene: 4. Germline CDR1 SEHNR, CDR2 FQNEAQ (reference sequence). This CDR3 contains 13 residues. The DNA for the CDR3 is TGTGCCAGCAGCCCTAGGACAGGCACTGAAGCTTTCTTT. It translates to CASSPRTGTEAFF.

This chain links TRBV28 with TRBJ2-1; possibly TRBD2 for D (5 bases). Germline-derived CDR1 and CDR2 are MDHEN and SYDVKM. CDR3 length: 14 amino acids. Trimming removed 5 bases from V and 4 bases from J, with 12 bases in between. The CDR3 region has the DNA TGTGCCAGCAGTCGGGGATCGGTATACAATGAGCAGTTCTTC. Translating gives CASSRGSVYNEQFF.

J is TRBJ2-3 and V is TRBV28; D not certain. V lost 3 bases and J lost 6, with 10 bases in between. CDR3 length: 13 amino acids. The germline V gene encodes CDR1 MDHEN and CDR2 SYDVKM. This chain's CDR3 is CASSFAGGDTQYF. CDR3 coding DNA: TGTGCCAGCAGTTTTGCCGGCGGTGATACGCAGTATTTT.

J is TRBJ1-2 and V is TRBV4-1, with 10 bases matching TRBD1. V dropped 4 bases and J dropped 7; count of bases not matched to a gene: 6. CDR1 and CDR2 from the germline V gene are MGHRA and YSYEKL. The CDR3 is made up of 14 amino acids. The CDR3 region has the DNA TGCGCCAGCAGCCCGGGACAGGGGTCGTTTGGCTACACCTTC. It is translated as CASSPGQGSFGYTF.

V gene TRBV27 combines with J gene TRBJ2-1; tentative D call: TRBD1 (6 bases). CDR1 is MNHEY, CDR2 SMNVEV, per germline (reference sequence). V was clipped by 2 bases and J by 13 bases, with 12 bases between them. This CDR3 contains 12 residues. Here the CDR3 reads CASSLMGAHQFF. CDR3 nucleotide sequence: TGTGCCAGCAGTTTAATGGGGGCCCACCAGTTCTTC.

The J gene is TRBJ1-4, the V gene TRBV27; no clear D gene. The CDR3 runs 13 residues. V was shortened by 11 bases and J by 6 bases, with 16 bases between the two germline ends. The germline V gene encodes CDR1 MNHEY and CDR2 SMNVEV (reference sequence). This CDR3 is CACRRTEDEKLFF. The CDR3 nucleotides are TGTGCCTGTCGTCGGACGGAGGATGAAAAACTGTTTTTT.

V is TRBV13 and J is TRBJ2-1; D is unresolved. With 6 bases removed from V and 5 bases from J, the gap between germline ends came to 5 bases. This CDR3 is built from 11 residues. In germline, CDR1 is PRHDT, CDR2 FYEKMQ (reference sequence). The CDR3 loop is CASSRDNEQFF. The CDR3 region has the DNA TGTGCCAGCAGTCGGGACAATGAGCAGTTCTTC. The full variable domain, rest sourced from reference TRBV13 and TRBJ2-1, is AAGVIQSPRHLIKEKRETATLKCYPIPRHDTVYWYQQGPGQDPQFLISFYEKMQSDKGSIPDRFSAQQFSDYHSELNMSSLELGDSALYFCASSRDNEQFFGPGTRLTVL.

The rearrangement uses TRBV6-6 and TRBJ2-7, with D unresolved. Germline-derived CDR1 and CDR2 are MNHNY and SVGAGI (reference sequence). The CDR3 runs to 14 residues. V was pared by 0 bases and J by 4 bases, with 10 bases between. The CDR3 sequence is CASSYSNSFYEQYF. The CDR3, as DNA: TGTGCCAGCAGTTACTCGAACTCCTTTTACGAGCAGTACTTC.

The rearrangement uses TRBV9 and TRBJ2-1; perhaps TRBD2 as D (6 bases). The germline V gene encodes CDR1 SGDLS and CDR2 YYNGEE. The germline V and J ends were trimmed by 6 bases and 2 bases, with 12 bases remaining between them. This CDR3 contains 14 residues. CDR3 sequence reads: CASNGGRPYNEQFF. The CDR3 nucleotides are TGTGCCAGCAATGGAGGGAGACCCTACAATGAGCAGTTCTTC.

In the case of this clone: Other DNA sequences in the sample encode the same CDR3. This chain joins TRBV6-5 and TRBJ2-7; tentatively, D is TRBD2 (5 bases). The CDR3 loop spans 13 amino acids. From germline, CDR1 is MNHEY and CDR2 SVGAGI. V lost 2 bases and J lost 2, with 7 bases in between. The CDR3 loop is CASSYGRAYEQYF. The CDR3 DNA is TGTGCCAGCAGTTACGGGAGAGCCTACGAGCAGTACTTC.

V is TRBV9 and J is TRBJ1-1; D is unresolved. The CDR3 consists of 12 residues. Germline CDR1 is SGDLS and CDR2 is YYNGEE. V was shortened by 1 base and J by 7 bases, with 8 bases between the two germline ends. Here the CDR3 reads CASSVFGGEAFF. In DNA, the CDR3 is TGTGCCAGCAGCGTATTCGGCGGTGAAGCTTTCTTT.

This chain uses TRBV9 with TRBJ2-1; 9 bases are shared with TRBD1. Per the germline V gene, CDR1 is SGDLS and CDR2 is YYNGEE. V was pared by 2 bases and J by 9 bases, with 0 bases of the junction left unmatched. The CDR3 is made up of 12 amino acids. In DNA form, the CDR3 reads TGTGCCAGCAGCGTGACAGGGGGTGAGCAGTTCTTC. Translated, it gives CASSVTGGEQFF.

This chain links TRBV7-8 with TRBJ2-7, with 7 bases identical to TRBD1. The germline V gene has CDR1 SGHVS and CDR2 FQNEAQ. J was trimmed by 9 bases and V by 1 base; bases with no gene match: 24. The CDR3 runs to 19 residues. Here the CDR3 DNA reads TGTGCCAGCAGCTTAGTGGTAACCGGGACAGAGGCCCCCTACGACGGGCAGTACTTC. This sequence encodes CASSLVVTGTEAPYDGQYF.